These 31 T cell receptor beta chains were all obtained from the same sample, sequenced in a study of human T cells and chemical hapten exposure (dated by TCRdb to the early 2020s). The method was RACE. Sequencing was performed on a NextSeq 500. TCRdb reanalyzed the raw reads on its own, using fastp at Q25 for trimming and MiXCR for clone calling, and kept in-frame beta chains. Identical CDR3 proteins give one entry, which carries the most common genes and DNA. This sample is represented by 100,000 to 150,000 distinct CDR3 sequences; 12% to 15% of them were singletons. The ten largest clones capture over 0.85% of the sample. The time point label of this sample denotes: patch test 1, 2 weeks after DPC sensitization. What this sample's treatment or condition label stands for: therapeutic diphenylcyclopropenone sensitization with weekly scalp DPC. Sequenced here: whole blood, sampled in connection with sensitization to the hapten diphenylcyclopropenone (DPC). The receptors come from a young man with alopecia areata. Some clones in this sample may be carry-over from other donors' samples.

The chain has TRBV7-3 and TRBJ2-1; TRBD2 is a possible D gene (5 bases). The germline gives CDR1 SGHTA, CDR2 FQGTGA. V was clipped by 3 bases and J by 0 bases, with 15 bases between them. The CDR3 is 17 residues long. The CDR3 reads CASSFVGVGSSYNEQFF. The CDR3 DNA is TGTGCCAGCAGCTTTGTCGGGGTGGGAAGCTCCTACAATGAGCAGTTCTTC.

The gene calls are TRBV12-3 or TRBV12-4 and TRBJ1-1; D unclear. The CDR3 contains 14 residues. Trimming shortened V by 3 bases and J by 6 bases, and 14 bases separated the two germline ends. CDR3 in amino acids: CASSLYRAFPEAFF. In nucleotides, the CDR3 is TGTGCCAGCAGTTTGTATAGGGCCTTCCCTGAAGCTTTCTTT.

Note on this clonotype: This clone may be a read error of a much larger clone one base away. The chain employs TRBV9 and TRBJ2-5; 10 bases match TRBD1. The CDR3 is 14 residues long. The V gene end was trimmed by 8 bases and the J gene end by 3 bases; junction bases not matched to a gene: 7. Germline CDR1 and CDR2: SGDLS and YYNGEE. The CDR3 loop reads CARSTGTGEETQYF. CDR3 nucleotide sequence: TGTGCCAGAAGTACCGGGACAGGGGAAGAGACCCAGTACTTC.

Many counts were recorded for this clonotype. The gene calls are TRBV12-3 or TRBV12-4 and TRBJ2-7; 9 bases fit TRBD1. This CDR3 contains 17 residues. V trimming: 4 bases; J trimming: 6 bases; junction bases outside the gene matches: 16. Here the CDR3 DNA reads TGTGCCAGCAGTTCCCGATCTATCGGGACAGGGTCTCGCGAGCAGTACTTC. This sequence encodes CASSSRSIGTGSREQYF.

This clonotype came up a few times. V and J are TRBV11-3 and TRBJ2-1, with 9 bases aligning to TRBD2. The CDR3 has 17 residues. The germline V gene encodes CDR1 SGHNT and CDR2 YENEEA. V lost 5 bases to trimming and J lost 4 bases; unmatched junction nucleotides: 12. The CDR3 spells CASSLRGSSGDYNEQFF. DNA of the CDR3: TGTGCCAGCAGCCTACGCGGGTCTAGCGGGGATTACAATGAGCAGTTCTTC.

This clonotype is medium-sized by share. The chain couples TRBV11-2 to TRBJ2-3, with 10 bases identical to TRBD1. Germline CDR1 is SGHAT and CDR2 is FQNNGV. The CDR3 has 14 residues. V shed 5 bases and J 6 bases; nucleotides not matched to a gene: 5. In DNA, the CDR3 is TGTGCCAGCAGCCCGACAGGGGGCCCGGATACGCAGTATTTT. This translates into CASSPTGGPDTQYF. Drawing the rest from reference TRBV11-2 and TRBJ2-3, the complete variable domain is EAGVAQSPRYKIIEKRQSVAFWCNPISGHATLYWYQQILGQGPKLLIQFQNNGVVDDSQLPKDRFSAERLKGVDSTLKIQPAKLEDSAVYLCASSPTGGPDTQYFGPGTRLTVL.

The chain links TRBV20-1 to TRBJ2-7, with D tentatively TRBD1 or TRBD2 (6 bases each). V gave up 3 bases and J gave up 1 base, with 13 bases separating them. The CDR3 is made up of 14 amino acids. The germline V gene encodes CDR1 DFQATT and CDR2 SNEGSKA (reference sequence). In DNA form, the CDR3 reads TGCAGTGCTAGCGGGGGCCGGACTTCCTACGAGCAGTACTTC. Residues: CSASGGRTSYEQYF.

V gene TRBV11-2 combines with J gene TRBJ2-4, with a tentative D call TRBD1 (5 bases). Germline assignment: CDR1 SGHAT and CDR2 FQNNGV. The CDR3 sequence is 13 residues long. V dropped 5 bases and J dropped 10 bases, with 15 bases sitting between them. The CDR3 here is CASSALREGIQYF. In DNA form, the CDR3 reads TGTGCCAGCAGCGCCCTCAGGGAAGGGATTCAGTACTTC.

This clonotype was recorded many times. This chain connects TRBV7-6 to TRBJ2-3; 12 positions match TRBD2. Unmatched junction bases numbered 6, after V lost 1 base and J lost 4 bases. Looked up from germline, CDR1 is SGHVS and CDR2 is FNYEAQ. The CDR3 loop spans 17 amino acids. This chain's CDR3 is CASSLGRTSGAPDTQYF. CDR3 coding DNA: TGTGCCAGCAGCTTAGGACGGACTAGCGGGGCCCCAGATACGCAGTATTTT.

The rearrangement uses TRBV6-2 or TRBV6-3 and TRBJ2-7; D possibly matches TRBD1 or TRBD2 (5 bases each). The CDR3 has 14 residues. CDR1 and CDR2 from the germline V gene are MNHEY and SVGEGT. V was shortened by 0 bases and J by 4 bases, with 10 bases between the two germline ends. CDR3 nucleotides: TGTGCCAGCAGTTACTCGTCGGGGCTGTACGAGCAGTACTTC. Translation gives CASSYSSGLYEQYF.

CDR3 coding DNA: TGTGCCAGCGTGGCGGGGTGGGGCACCGACACTGAAGCTTTCTTT. Translating gives CASVAGWGTDTEAFF. The V gene is TRBV6-5, the J gene TRBJ1-1, with D maybe TRBD1 (5 bases). The CDR3 totals 15 residues. Germline V CDR1 and CDR2: MNHEY, SVGAGI. Trimming took off 8 bases at V and 3 bases at J, with 19 bases between the two ends.

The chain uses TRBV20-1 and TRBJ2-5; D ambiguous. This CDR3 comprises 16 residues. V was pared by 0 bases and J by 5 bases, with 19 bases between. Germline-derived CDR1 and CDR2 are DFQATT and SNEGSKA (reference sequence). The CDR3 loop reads CSARDHRPPFMETQYF. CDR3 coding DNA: TGCAGTGCTAGAGATCATAGGCCACCTTTTATGGAGACCCAGTACTTC.

The CDR3 loop is CASSLARGDRAYGYTF. The DNA for the CDR3 is TGTGCCAGCAGCTTAGCGCGAGGGGACAGGGCCTATGGCTACACCTTC. V is TRBV7-2 and J is TRBJ1-2, with 9 bases that match TRBD1. The CDR3 has 16 amino acids. CDR1 SGHTA and CDR2 FQGNSA come from the germline V gene. V dropped 0 bases and J dropped 4; count of bases not matched to a gene: 6.

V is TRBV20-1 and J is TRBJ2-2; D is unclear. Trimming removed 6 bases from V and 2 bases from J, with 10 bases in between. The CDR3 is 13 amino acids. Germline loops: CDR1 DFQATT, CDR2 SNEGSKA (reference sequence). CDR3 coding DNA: TGCAGTGCACTGCCGGAAAACACCGGGGAGCTGTTTTTT. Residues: CSALPENTGELFF.

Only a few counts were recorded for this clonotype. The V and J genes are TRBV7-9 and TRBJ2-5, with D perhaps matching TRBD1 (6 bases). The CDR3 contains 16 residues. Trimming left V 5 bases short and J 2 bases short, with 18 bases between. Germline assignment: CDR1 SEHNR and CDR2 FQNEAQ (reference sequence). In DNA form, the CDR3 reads TGTGCCAGCAGCAATCATGGGGGCCGGGTTCAAGAGACCCAGTACTTC. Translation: CASSNHGGRVQETQYF.

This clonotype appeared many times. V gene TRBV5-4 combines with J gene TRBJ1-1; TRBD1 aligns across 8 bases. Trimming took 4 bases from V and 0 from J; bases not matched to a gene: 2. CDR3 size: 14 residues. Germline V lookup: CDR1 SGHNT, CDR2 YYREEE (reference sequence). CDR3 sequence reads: CASSKTGVNTEAFF. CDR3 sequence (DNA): TGTGCCAGCAGCAAGACAGGGGTGAACACTGAAGCTTTCTTT.

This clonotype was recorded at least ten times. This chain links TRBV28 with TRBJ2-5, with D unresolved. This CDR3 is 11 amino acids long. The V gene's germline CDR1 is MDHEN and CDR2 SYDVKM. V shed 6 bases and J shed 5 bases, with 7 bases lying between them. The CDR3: CASSPFETQYF. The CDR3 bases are TGTGCCAGCAGCCCATTCGAGACCCAGTACTTC.

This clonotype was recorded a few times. The CDR3 nucleotides are TGTGCCAGCAGCTTATACCTCGGGTTGGATTATACGCAGTATTTT. Its protein product is CASSLYLGLDYTQYF. The chain combines TRBV7-3 with TRBJ2-3; D ambiguous. The V end was cut by 2 bases, the J end by 7 bases, with 16 bases between. The CDR3 runs 15 residues. Germline V gene lookup returns CDR1 SGHTA and CDR2 FQGTGA.

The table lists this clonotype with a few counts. CDR3 region: CAISELRDLTDTQYF. CDR3 nucleotides: TGTGCCATCAGTGAGCTTAGGGACCTCACAGATACGCAGTATTTT. This chain joins TRBV10-3 and TRBJ2-3, with D perhaps given as TRBD1 or TRBD2 (5 bases each). Germline V gives CDR1 ENHRY, CDR2 SYGVKD. This CDR3 region has 15 residues. The V and J ends lost 2 bases and 2 bases respectively, with 11 bases between them.

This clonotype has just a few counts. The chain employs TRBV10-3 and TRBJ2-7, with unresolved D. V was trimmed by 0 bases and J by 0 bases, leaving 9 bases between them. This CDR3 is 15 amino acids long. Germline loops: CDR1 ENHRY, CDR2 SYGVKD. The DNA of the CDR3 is TGTGCCATCAGTGAGTCCGATGGATTCTCCTACGAGCAGTACTTC. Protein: CAISESDGFSYEQYF.

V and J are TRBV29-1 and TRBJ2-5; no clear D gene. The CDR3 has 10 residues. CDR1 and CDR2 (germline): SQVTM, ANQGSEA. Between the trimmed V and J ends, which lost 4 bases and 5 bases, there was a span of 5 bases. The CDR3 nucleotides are TGCAGCGTTGCATCGGAGACCCAGTACTTC. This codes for CSVASETQYF.

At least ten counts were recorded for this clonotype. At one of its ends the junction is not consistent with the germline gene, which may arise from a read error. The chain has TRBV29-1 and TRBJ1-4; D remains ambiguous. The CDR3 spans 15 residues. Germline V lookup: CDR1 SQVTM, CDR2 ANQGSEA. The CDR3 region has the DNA TGCAGCGTAGATCTGGCAAGTCGGACTAGTGAAAAACTGTTTTTT. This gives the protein CSVDLASRTSEKLFF.

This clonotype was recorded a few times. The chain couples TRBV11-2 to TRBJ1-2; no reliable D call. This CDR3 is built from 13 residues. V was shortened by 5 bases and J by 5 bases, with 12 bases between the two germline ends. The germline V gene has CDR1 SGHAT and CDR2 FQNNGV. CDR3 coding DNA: TGTGCCAGCAGCCCCTACCCGGCGTATGGCTACACCTTC. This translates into CASSPYPAYGYTF.

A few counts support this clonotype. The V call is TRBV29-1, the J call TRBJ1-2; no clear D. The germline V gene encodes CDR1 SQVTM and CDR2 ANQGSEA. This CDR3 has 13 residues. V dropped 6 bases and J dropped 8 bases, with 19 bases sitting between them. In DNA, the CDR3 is TGCAGCGTGCCAGCCCAGCCACTCTACGGCTACACCTTC. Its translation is CSVPAQPLYGYTF.

CDR3 coding DNA: TGTGCCAGCAGTTTCTGGAGGGACACCACCGGGGAGCTGTTTTTT. It codes for CASSFWRDTTGELFF. The chain couples TRBV12-3 or TRBV12-4 to TRBJ2-2; either TRBD1 or TRBD2 may fit D (6 bases each). The CDR3 runs 15 residues. The V end lost 3 bases, the J end lost 4 bases, and 12 bases lay between the germline ends.

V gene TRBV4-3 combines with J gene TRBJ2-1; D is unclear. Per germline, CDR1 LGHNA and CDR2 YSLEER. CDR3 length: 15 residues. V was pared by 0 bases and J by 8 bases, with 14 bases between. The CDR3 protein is CASSQDGEATDEQFF. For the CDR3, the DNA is TGCGCCAGCAGCCAAGATGGGGAAGCTACGGATGAGCAGTTCTTC.

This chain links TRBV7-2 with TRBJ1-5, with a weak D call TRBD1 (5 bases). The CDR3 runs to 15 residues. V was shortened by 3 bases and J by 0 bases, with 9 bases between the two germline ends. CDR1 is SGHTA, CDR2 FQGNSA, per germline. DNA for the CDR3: TGTGCCAGCAGCTTTACAGGAGTTAGCAATCAGCCCCAGCATTTT. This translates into CASSFTGVSNQPQHF.

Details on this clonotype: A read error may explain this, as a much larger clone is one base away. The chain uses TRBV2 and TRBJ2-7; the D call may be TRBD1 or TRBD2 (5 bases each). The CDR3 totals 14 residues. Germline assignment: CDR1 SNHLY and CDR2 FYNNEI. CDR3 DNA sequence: TGTGTCACCCCGGGACCCTCGGAGAACGACGAGCAGTACTTC. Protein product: CVTPGPSENDEQYF.

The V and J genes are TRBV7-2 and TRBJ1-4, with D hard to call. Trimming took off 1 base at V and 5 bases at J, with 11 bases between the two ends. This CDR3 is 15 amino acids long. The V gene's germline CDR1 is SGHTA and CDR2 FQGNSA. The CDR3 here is CASSLEPVRNEKLFF. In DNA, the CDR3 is TGTGCCAGCAGCTTAGAGCCAGTAAGAAATGAAAAACTGTTTTTT.

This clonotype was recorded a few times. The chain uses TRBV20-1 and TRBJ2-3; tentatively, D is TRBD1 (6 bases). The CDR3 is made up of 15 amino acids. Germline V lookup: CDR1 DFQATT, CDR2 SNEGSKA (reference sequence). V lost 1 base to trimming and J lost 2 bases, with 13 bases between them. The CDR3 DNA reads TGCAGTGCTAGAGCCCGTCAGGGGTTCACAGATACGCAGTATTTT. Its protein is CSARARQGFTDTQYF.

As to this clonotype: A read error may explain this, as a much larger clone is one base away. The CDR3 DNA follows: TGCGCCAGCAGCACACAGGGGGCAACTAATGAAAAACTGTTATTT. Translated: CASSTQGATNEKLLF. The V gene is TRBV5-1, the J gene TRBJ1-4; 9 bases are a match to TRBD1. This CDR3 has 15 residues. The V gene's germline CDR1 is SGHRS and CDR2 YFSETQ. Variable domain in full (rest from reference TRBV5-1 and TRBJ1-4): KAGVTQTPRYLIKTRGQQVTLSCSPISGHRSVSWYQQTPGQGLQFLFEYFSETQRNKGNFPGRFSGRQFSNSRSEMNVSTLELGDSALYLCASSTQGATNEKLLFGSGTQLSVL.